The source of this T cell receptor beta chain is a study of shared clonotypes between healthy human individuals. Details on this clone: The antigen is not known.

Evenly divided among several immunoSEQ plates was the genomic DNA of each subset. Sequenced by immunoSEQ multiplex PCR; TCRdb stores in-frame clones only, minus some. The sample lists hundreds of thousands of clones, roughly 73% occurring once. All participating donors were Caucasian adults from Nashville, Tennessee. Between the trimmed V and J ends, which lost 1 base and 5 bases, there was a span of 14 bases. The germline V gene has CDR1 LNHNV and CDR2 YYDKDF (reference sequence). This CDR3 is 15 amino acids long. Study-level results: Against clonotypes common to all four donors, non-shared ones had lower generation probabilities.

Sequencing was done on a sample of memory CD4+ T cells sorted from blood. Sample subset: CD45RA-negative fraction. The chain has TRBV15 and TRBJ2-5, with D possibly TRBD1 on 7 matching bases. The source is a woman aged 25 to 39 in good health. CDR3 bases: TGTGCCACCAGCAGAGGAGGAGGGGGCCGGGAGACCCAGTACTTC. Residues: CATSRGGGGRETQYF.